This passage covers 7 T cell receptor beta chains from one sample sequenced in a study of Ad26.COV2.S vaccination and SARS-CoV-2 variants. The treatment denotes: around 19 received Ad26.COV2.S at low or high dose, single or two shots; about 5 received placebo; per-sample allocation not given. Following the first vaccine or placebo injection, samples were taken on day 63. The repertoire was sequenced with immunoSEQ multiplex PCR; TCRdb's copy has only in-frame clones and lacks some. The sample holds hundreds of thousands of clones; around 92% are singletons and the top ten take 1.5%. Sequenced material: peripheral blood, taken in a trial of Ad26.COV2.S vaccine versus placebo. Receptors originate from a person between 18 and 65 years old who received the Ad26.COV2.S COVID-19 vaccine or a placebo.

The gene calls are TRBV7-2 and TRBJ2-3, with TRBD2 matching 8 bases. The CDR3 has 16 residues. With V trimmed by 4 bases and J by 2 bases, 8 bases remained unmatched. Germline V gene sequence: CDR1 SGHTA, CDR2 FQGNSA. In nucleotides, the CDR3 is TGTGCCAGCAGCTCCACTCTAGCGGGTATCACAGATACGCAGTATTTT. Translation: CASSSTLAGITDTQYF.

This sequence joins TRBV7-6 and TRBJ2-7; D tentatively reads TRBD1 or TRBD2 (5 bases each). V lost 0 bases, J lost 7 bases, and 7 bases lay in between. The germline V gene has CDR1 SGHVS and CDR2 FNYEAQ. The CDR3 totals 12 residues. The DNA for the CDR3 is TGTGCCAGCAGCTTAGCGTGGGGGGAGCAGTACTTC. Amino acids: CASSLAWGEQYF.

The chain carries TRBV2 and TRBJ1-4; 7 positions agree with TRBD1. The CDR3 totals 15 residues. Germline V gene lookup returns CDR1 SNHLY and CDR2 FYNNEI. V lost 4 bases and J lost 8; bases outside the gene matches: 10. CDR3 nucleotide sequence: TGTGCCAGCAGTGTGGAGGGGGCAATGAGAGAAAAACTGTTTTTT. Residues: CASSVEGAMREKLFF.

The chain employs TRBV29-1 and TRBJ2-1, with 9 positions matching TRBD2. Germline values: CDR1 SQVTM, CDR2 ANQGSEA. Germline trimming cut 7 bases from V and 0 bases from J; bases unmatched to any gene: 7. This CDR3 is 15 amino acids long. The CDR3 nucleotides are TGCAGCGCCGAGAGGGGACTAGCCTCCTACAATGAGCAGTTCTTC. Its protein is CSAERGLASYNEQFF.

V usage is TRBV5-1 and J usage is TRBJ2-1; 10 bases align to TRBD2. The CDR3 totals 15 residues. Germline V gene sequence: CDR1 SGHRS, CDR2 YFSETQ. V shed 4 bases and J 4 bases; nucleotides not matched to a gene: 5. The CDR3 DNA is TGCGCCAGCAGCCCAGCGGGGGGGCCGTACAATGAGCAGTTCTTC. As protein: CASSPAGGPYNEQFF.

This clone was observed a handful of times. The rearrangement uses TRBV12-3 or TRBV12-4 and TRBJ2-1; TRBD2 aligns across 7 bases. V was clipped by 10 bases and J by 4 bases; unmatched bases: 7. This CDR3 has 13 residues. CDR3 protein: CATSVGGYNEQFF. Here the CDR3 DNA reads TGTGCCACCTCAGTCGGGGGGTACAATGAGCAGTTCTTC.

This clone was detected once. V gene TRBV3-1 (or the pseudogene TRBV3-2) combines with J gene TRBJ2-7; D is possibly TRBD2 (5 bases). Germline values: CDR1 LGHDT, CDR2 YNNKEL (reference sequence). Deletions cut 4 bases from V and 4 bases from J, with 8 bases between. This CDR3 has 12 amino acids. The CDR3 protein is CASSPRGYEQYF. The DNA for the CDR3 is TGTGCCAGCAGCCCAAGAGGGTACGAGCAGTACTTC.